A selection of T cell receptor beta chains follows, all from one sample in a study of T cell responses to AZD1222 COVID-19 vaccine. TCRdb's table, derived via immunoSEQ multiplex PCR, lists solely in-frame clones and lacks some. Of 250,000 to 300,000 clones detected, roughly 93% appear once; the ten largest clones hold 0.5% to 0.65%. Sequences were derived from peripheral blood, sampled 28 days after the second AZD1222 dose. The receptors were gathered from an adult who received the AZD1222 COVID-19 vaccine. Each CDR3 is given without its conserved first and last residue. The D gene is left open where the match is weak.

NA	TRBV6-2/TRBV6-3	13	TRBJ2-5	ASSYDGVPLETQY
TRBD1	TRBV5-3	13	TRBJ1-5	ARSFTGTGNQPQH
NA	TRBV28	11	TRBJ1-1	ASSPWVNTEAF
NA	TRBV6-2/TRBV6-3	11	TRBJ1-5	ASSLAINQPQH
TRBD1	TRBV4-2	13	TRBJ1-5	ASSHQQGPNQPQH
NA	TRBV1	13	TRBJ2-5	TSSQEPGLGETQY
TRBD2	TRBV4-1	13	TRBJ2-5	ASSPRTSGQETQY
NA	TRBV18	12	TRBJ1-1	ASSPPSPGAEAF
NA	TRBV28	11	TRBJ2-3	ASSGVPTDTQY
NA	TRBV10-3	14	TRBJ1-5	AISRTGIGGNQPQH
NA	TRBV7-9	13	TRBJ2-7	ASSQFRQESYEQY
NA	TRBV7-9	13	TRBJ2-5	ASSLARAGRQTQY
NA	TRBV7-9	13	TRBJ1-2	ASSPSPGGGYGYT
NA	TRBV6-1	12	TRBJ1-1	ASSESGLNTEAF
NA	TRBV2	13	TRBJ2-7	ASSDPRGGTYEQY
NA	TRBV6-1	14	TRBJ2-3	ASSEFRRGFTDTQY
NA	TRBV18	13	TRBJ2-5	ASSPPGRDRGTQY
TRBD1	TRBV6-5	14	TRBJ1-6	ASSYRTGGGNSPLH
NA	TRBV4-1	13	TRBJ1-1	ASSQARTVNTEAF
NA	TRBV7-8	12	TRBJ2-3	ASSSDRRTDTQY
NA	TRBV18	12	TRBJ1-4	ASSPGLNNEKLF
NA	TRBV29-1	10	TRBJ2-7	SVEGDTYEQY
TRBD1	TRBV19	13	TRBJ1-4	ASTPPGTGGEKLF
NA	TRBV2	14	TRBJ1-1	ASSARQQAGGTEAF
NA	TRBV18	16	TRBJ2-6	ASSPPGGFISGANVLT
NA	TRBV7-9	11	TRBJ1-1	ASSQDPNTEAF
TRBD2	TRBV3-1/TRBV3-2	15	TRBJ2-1	ASSRPGTSGGIGEQF
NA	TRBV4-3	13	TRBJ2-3	ASSQDHVGTDTQY
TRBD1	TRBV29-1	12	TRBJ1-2	SVEAGQGSYGYT
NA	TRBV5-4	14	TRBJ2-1	ASSATTRDNLYEQF
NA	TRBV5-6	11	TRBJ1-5	ASSDGTDQPQH
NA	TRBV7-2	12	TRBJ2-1	ASSPLGEYNEQF
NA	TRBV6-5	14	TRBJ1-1	ASSYSLNTYGAEAF
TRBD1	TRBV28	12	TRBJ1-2	ASKEGAVNYGYT
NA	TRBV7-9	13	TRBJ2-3	ASSFSLEGTDTQY
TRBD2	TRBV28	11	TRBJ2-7	ASSLSGAGAQY
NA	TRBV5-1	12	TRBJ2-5	ASSLAGIGETQY